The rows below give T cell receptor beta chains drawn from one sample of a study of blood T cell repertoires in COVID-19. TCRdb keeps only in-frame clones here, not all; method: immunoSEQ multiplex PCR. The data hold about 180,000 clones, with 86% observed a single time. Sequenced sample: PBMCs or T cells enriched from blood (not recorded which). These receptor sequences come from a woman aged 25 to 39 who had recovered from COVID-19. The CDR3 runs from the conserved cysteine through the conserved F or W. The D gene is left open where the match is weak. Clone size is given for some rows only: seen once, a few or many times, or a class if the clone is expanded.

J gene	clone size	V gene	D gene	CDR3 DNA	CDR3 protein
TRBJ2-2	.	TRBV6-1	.	TGTGCCAGCAGTGATCAGGGGGGCACCGGGGAGCTGTTTTTT	CASSDQGGTGELFF
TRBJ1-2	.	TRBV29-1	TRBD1	TGCAGCGTTGTGAGGACAGGGGGAATCTATGGCTACACCTTC	CSVVRTGGIYGYTF
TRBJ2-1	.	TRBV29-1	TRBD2	TGCAGCGTTGGACTAGCGTTCAATGAGCAGTTCTTC	CSVGLAFNEQFF
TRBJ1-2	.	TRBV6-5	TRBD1	TGTGCCAGCACTAGACAGGGTGATTTGGGCTACACCTTC	CASTRQGDLGYTF
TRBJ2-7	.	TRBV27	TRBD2	TGTGCCAGCAGTAAGCCGGGACTAGCTACCTACGAGCAGTACTTC	CASSKPGLATYEQYF
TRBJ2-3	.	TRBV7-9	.	TGTGCCAGCAGCTTACGGATCGGAGGGTGGACAGATACGCAGTATTTT	CASSLRIGGWTDTQYF
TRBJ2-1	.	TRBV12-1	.	TGTGCCAGCAGCCCTACGACTAGCGGGAGCAGTAATGAGCAGTTCTTC	CASSPTTSGSSNEQFF
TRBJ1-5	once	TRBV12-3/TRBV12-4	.	TGTGCCTCAACGCGGGCAGGTCTACAGCCCCAGCATTTT	CASTRAGLQPQHF
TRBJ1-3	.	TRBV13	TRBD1	TGTGCCAGCAGCTTAGACAGGGGCCTAACCTCTGGAAACACCATATATTTT	CASSLDRGLTSGNTIYF
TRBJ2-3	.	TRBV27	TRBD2	TGTGCCAGCAGAGAACTAGCGGGAGTTGCAGATACGCAGTATTTT	CASRELAGVADTQYF
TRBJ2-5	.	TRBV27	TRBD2	TGTGCCAGTCGAGCGGGGGCAGCAACGTACCAAGAGACCCAGTACTTC	CASRAGAATYQETQYF
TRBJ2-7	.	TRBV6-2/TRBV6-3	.	TGTGCCAGCAGTTCGGTCTACGAGCAGTACTTC	CASSSVYEQYF
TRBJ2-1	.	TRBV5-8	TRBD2	TGTGCCAGCAGCCCGCAGCGGGATGGCGATGAGCAGTTCTTC	CASSPQRDGDEQFF
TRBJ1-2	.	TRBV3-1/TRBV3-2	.	TGTGCCAGCAGCCAAGTGGGCAAGGATGGCTACACCTTC	CASSQVGKDGYTF
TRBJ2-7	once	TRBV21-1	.	TGTGCCAGCCCATTCGGGGAGGTAGTAGCCTACGAGCAGTACTTC	CASPFGEVVAYEQYF
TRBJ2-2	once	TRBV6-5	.	TGTGCCAGCAGACCCCCAGTGGCCGGGGAGCTGTTTTTT	CASRPPVAGELFF
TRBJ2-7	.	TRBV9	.	TGTGCCAGCAGCGTAGTCGCAGGGGAAAGCTACGAGCAGTACTTC	CASSVVAGESYEQYF
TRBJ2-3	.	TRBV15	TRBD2	TGTGCCACCAGCTCGGGGGGAAAAGGGGCAGATACGCAGTATTTT	CATSSGGKGADTQYF
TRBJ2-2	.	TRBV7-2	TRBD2	TGTGCCAGCAGCTTAAGCGGGCCGGGAGGTAGCCGGGGGAAGCTGTTTTTT	CASSLSGPGGSRGKLFF
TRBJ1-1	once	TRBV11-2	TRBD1	TGTGCCAGCAGCGGCAGGACAGGGGGCGAGTGGTACACTGAAGCTTTCTTT	CASSGRTGGEWYTEAFF
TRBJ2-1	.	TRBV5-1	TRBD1	TGCGCCAGCAGCTCTCATCTGGACAGGGCAACCTACAATGAGCAGTTCTTC	CASSSHLDRATYNEQFF
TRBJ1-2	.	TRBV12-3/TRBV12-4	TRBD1	TGTGCCAGCAGTGAAAACAGGGGAGGAGGCTACACCTTC	CASSENRGGGYTF
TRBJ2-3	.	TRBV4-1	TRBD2	TGCGCCAGCAGCCAAGCCGGACGGCGGGAGGGTCTGCATACGCAGTATTTT	CASSQAGRREGLHTQYF
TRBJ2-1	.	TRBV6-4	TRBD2	TGTGCCAGCAGTGAGACTAGCGGGGAGGGGCATGAGCAGTTCTTC	CASSETSGEGHEQFF
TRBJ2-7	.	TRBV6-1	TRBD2	TGTGCCAGCAGTGATGTGACTAGCGTCTCCTACGAGCAGTACTTC	CASSDVTSVSYEQYF
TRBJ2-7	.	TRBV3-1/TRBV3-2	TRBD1	TGTGCCAGCACGTCTCGGGACAGGGGAACCTACGAGCAGTACTTC	CASTSRDRGTYEQYF
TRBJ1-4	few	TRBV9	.	TGTGCCAGCAGCGTGGGGATGGACAGAGAAAATGAAAAACTGTTTTTT	CASSVGMDRENEKLFF
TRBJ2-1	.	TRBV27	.	TGTGCCAGCAGTTTATCCGCGACTAGTACGAAGTTCTTC	CASSLSATSTKFF
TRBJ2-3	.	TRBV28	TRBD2	TGTGCCAGCATGTCGGGGGGGAGCACAGATACGCAGTATTTT	CASMSGGSTDTQYF
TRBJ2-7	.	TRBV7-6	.	TGTGCCAGCAGCTCCGACATGGGTGGGGGCGACGAGCAGTACTTC	CASSSDMGGGDEQYF
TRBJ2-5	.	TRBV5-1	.	TGTGCCAGCAGCTTGGAGTTTCGGGTCCAGTACTTC	CASSLEFRVQYF
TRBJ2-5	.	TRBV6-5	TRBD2	TGTGCCAGCAGTTACTCGGCTCGAGGTAGCGGGGGGACCCAGTACTTC	CASSYSARGSGGTQYF
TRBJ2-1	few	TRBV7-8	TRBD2	TGTGCCAGCAGCCAAAATAGGGGTGCGAGCGGGAGGGCCAATGAGCAGTTCTTC	CASSQNRGASGRANEQFF
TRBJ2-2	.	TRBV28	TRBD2	TGTGCCACCAAGCGGGAGGTAAACACCGGGGAGCTGTTTTTT	CATKREVNTGELFF
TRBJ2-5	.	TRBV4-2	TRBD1	TGTGCCAGCAGCCAAGGACAGGGAGAGACCCAGTACTTC	CASSQGQGETQYF
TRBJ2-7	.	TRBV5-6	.	TGTGCCAGCAGCTTCTCGGGGTCTGACGAGTACGAGCAGTACTTC	CASSFSGSDEYEQYF
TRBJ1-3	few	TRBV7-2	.	TGTGCCAGCAGCCGGGACACAAGCTCTGGAAACACCATATATTTT	CASSRDTSSGNTIYF
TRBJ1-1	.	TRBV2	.	TGTGCCAGCACCGATCGACGGGGAACGAACACTGAAGCTTTCTTT	CASTDRRGTNTEAFF
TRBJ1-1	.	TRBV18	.	TGTGCCAGCCTCAGCATGGTACAGGTCACTGAAGCTTTCTTT	CASLSMVQVTEAFF
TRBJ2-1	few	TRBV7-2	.	TGTGCCAGCAGCTTAACTCGGCAGGCAGATTCGTTCTTC	CASSLTRQADSFF
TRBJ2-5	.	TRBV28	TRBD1	TGTGCCAGCAGTTTACCCCTAACAGGGGCGCTGGGGGAGACCCAGTACTTC	CASSLPLTGALGETQYF
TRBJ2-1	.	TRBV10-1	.	TGCGCCAGCAGTCCGGAGGTCTACAATGAGCAGTTCTTC	CASSPEVYNEQFF
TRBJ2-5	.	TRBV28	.	TGTGCCAGCAGTTCTAACGCACGCCAAGAGACCCAGTACTTC	CASSSNARQETQYF
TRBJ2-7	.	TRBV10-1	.	TGCGCCAGCAGTGACACCCAGTCCTACGAGCAGTACTTC	CASSDTQSYEQYF
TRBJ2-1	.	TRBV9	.	TGTGCCAGCAGCGTGAGCGGGTTGGTCGATGAGCAGTTCTTC	CASSVSGLVDEQFF
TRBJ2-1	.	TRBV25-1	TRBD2	TGTGCCAGCAGTGCCCTACTAGCGGTCCACCGGGACAATGAGCAGTTCTTC	CASSALLAVHRDNEQFF
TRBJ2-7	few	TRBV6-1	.	TGTGCCAGCAGTGAACCGGGCTACGAGCAGTACTTC	CASSEPGYEQYF
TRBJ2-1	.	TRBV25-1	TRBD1	TGTGCCAGCAGTGGTCGACCTCTTGAGACAGGGGGCAATGAGCAGTTCTTC	CASSGRPLETGGNEQFF
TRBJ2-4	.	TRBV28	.	TGTGCCAGCCGCGGCCCCGGGGCCAAAAACATTCAGTACTTC	CASRGPGAKNIQYF
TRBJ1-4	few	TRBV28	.	TGTGCCAGCAGTTTCAGGGTGGATGAAAAACTGTTTTTT	CASSFRVDEKLFF
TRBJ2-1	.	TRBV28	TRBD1	TGTGCCAGCAGTTTATTAGCTATTAGGGGACAGAACCACAATGAGCAGTTCTTC	CASSLLAIRGQNHNEQFF
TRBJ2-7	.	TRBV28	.	TGTGCCAGCGCCGGGACTCCTTCCTACGAGCAGTACTTC	CASAGTPSYEQYF
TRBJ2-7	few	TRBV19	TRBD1	TGTGCCAGTAGTGCGGTGGGACAGGGGACCTACGAGCAGTACTTC	CASSAVGQGTYEQYF
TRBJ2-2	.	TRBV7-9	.	TGTGCCAGCAGCTCTTACTTGGGAGAAATTACCGGGGAGCTGTTTTTT	CASSSYLGEITGELFF
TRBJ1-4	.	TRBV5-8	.	TGTGCCAGCAGCTCCGGCCCAAGGGGGTGGCGTGAAAAACTGTTTTTT	CASSSGPRGWREKLFF